The rows below give T cell receptor beta chains drawn from one sample of a study of regulatory T cells in long-lasting Graves disease. TCRdb itself ran the multiplex PCR reads through MiXCR, one entry per CDR3 protein. The sample carries about 440,000 distinct CDR3 sequences, 15% recorded once. This same sample was also part of a study on T cells in Graves' hyperthyroidism and ophthalmopathy.

The input for sequencing was peripheral blood mononuclear cells (PBMCs), taken at new diagnosis, from a patient treated with antithyroid drugs. The receptor set was obtained from a woman in her thirties with Graves disease. CDR3s leave out the opening cysteine and the closing phenylalanine or tryptophan.

V: TRBV29-1; J: TRBJ2-1; CDR3: SATRPSNNEQF
V: TRBV18; J: TRBJ2-7; CDR3: ASSPTLEEQY
V: TRBV11-2; J: TRBJ2-7; CDR3: ASSLVPGLAVEQY
V: TRBV7-3; J: TRBJ2-1; CDR3: ASSLTSSGRGNEQF
V: TRBV6-2/TRBV6-3; J: TRBJ1-5; CDR3: ASSYPAGVDNQPQH
V: TRBV7-9; J: TRBJ2-1; CDR3: ASSLGLVREQF
V: TRBV6-1; J: TRBJ2-1; CDR3: AAYHGNEQF
V: TRBV10-1; J: TRBJ1-6; CDR3: ASTLNPRWRNSPLH
V: TRBV18; J: TRBJ2-3; CDR3: ASSPKVSTDTQY
V: TRBV5-1; J: TRBJ1-2; CDR3: ASSLDRGRSGYT
V: TRBV30; J: TRBJ2-2; CDR3: AWSVGDRDTGELF